This T cell receptor (beta chain) was identified in a study of technical replicates of blood from a few donors. Germline V lookup: CDR1 SNHLY, CDR2 FYNNEI. V shed 9 bases and J 4 bases; nucleotides not matched to a gene: 4. The CDR3 sequence is 12 residues long. Data came from immunoSEQ multiplex PCR; TCRdb stores just in-frame clones and leaves some out. The repertoire holds roughly 76,000 clones, with 94% as singletons. The chain combines TRBV2 with TRBJ1-1; 8 nucleotides match TRBD1. The sequenced sample consisted of T cells isolated from PBMCs. The TCR was taken from a human donor in good health. Here the CDR3 DNA reads TGTGCCAGAAGACAGGGGAGCACTGAAGCTTTCTTT. This translates into CARRQGSTEAFF.